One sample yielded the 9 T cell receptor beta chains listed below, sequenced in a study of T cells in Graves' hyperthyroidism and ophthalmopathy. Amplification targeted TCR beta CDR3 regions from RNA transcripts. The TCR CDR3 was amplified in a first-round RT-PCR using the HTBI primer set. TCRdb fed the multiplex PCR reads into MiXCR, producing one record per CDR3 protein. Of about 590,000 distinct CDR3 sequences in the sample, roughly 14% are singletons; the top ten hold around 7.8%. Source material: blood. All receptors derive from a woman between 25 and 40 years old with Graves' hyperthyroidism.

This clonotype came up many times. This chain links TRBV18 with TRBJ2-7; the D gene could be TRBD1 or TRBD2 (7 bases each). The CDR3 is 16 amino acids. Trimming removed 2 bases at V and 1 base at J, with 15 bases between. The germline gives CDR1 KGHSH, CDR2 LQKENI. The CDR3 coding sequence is TGTGCCAGCTCACCATTAGGGAGGGGGCGATCCTACGAGCAGTACTTC. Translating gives CASSPLGRGRSYEQYF.

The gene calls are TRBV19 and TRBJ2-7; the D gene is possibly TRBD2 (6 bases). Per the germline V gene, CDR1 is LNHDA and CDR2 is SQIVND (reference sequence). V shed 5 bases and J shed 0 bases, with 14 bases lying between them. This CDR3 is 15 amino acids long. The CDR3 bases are TGTGCCAGTAGTGGGATAGCGGAGGGCTCCTACGAGCAGTACTTC. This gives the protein CASSGIAEGSYEQYF.

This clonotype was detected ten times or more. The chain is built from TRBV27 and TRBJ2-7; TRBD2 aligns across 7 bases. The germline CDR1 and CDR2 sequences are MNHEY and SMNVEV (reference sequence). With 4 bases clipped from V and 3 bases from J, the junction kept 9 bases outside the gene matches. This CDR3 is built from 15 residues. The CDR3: CASSSSGNRGYEQYF. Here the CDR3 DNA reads TGTGCCAGCAGTTCAAGCGGGAATCGGGGCTACGAGCAGTACTTC.

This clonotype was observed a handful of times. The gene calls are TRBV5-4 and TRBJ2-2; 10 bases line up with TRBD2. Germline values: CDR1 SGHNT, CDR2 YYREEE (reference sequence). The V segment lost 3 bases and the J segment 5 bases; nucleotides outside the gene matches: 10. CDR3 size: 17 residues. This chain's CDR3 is CASSSGLAVPGTGELFF. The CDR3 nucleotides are TGTGCCAGCAGCTCAGGACTAGCGGTACCGGGGACCGGGGAGCTGTTTTTT.

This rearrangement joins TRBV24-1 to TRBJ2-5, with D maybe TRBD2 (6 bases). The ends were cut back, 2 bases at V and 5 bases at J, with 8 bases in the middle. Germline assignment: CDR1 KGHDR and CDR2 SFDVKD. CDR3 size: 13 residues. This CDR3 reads CATSDWRAETQYF. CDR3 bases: TGTGCCACCAGTGATTGGAGGGCGGAGACCCAGTACTTC.

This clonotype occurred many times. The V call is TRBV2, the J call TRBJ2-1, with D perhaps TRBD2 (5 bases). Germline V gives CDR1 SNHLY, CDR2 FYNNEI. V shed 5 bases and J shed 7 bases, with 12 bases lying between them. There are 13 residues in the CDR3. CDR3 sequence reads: CASSPYSENEQFF. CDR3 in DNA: TGTGCCAGCAGTCCCTATAGCGAAAATGAGCAGTTCTTC.

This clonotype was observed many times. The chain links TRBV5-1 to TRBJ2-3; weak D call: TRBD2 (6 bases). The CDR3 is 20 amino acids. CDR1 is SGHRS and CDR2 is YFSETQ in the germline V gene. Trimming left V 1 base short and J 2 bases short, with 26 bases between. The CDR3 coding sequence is TGCGCCAGCAGCTTGACGGGGGTGTATCGGCTTATTGGGGCCACAGATACGCAGTATTTT. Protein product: CASSLTGVYRLIGATDTQYF.

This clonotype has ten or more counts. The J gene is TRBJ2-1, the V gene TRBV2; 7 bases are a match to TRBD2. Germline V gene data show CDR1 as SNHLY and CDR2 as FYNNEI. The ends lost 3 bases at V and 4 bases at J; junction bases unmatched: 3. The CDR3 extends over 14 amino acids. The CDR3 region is CASSDRREYNEQFF. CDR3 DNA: TGTGCCAGCAGTGATCGGCGGGAGTACAATGAGCAGTTCTTC.

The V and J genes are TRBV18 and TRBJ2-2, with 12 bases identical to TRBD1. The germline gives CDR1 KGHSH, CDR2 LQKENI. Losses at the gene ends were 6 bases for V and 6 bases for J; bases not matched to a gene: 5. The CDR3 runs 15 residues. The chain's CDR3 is CASSPWDRGPGELFF. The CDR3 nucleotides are TGTGCCAGCTCTCCGTGGGACAGGGGGCCCGGGGAGCTGTTTTTT.